The T cell receptor beta chain under discussion was sequenced for a study of Graves' ophthalmopathy and Graves' hyperthyroidism (dated by TCRdb to between 2017 and 2018). In terms of the full investigation: Peripheral blood was collected before any treatment was given, at the time of initial diagnosis. In roughly six hyperthyroidism patients, T-cell repertoires of thyroid tissue and blood were compared. To explore V-J signatures distinguishing ophthalmopathy from hyperthyroidism, a discovery set of 100 patients (roughly 42 ophthalmopathy, over 55 stable hyperthyroidism) was enrolled. For independent validation, a separate cohort was made up of approximately 18 hyperthyroidism patients plus 17 patients who later progressed from hyperthyroidism to ophthalmopathy. Following sample collection, hyperthyroidism patients were given methimazole at a starting dose of 30 mg daily, and ophthalmopathy patients were given high-dose intravenous methylprednisolone. To tell Graves' ophthalmopathy apart from Graves' hyperthyroidism, and to predict which patients would progress to ophthalmopathy, the study relied on TCR beta repertoire signatures. In total, approximately 130 blood samples were TCR-sequenced: approximately 40 ophthalmopathy, some 80 hyperthyroidism and about 17 hyperthyroidism-to-ophthalmopathy patients. The paper's findings and limits, for the study overall: In cross-validation, the 13-signature model distinguished ophthalmopathy from stable hyperthyroidism with about 90% sensitivity and roughly 81% specificity, and in the test set the corresponding values were roughly 80% and 76%. Among expanded thyroid clonotypes with frequency above 0.001, most also showed up in blood, which suggests that blood repertoires may reflect the thyroid immune response. No statistical method was used to predetermine the sample size, and group allocation was not hidden from the investigators. In validation, the model predicted ophthalmopathy progression with nearly 71% sensitivity and roughly 72% specificity; some 13 predicted patients were CT-confirmed with GO in a median of approximately six months.

For repertoire sequencing, TCR beta CDR3 regions were amplified from RNA transcripts. HTBI primers and the Qiagen OneStep RT-PCR kit were used in a first-round RT-PCR, which was followed by a second-round multiplex PCR, size selection and purification. Libraries were sequenced on an Illumina HiSeq2000 using paired-end 100 bp reads. In the original analysis: SOAPnuke was used to process the reads, throwing out any read that had adapters, had uncalled bases, had a mean Phred below 15, or lacked an exact constant-primer or identifier match. COPE v1.2.5 was used to merge the high-quality paired reads. Each unique nucleotide sequence was treated as a clonotype, and MiTCR v1.1 was used to align the clonotypes to the IMGT TRB V, D and J references. Only V-J combinations with frequency above 0.0001 were analysed, covering about 99% of repertoires. For each V-J combination, a TCR clonal expansion and chaos score was defined as F50 clonal expansion divided by the chaos observed in the TCRdist matrix. Welch's t-statistics and random forest were used to reduce features to about a dozen V-J combinations, which were fed into a naive Bayes classifier. The similarity between thyroid and blood repertoires was quantified using the Morisita-Horn index. The public sequencing data were trimmed at Q25 with fastp and processed into clonotypes with MiXCR by TCRdb, which kept only in-frame beta chains. CDR3 protein duplicates are merged, each entry listing the most common genes and DNA. The V and J calls were not made by the authors but by TCRdb's processing. The sample table shows about 740,000 distinct CDR3 sequences, and roughly 40% are seen once. Roughly 45% of the sample is in the top ten clones.

From its cysteine to its phenylalanine, the CDR3 spans 16 amino acids. Just CDR3 DNA is preserved here, 48 bases in frame from base 1. CDR1 ENHRY and CDR2 SYGVKD were looked up in the germline V gene. A word on this clonotype: Its antigen is not yet known. Compared with germline, one end of the junction differs, possibly owing to a read error.

Ophthalmopathy patients were characterized by moderately to severely active disease, a Clinical Activity Score of at least 3, a NOSPECS grade of at least 4, and a disease duration under 3 months. Patients were excluded if they had other autoimmune diseases, uncontrolled infections, pregnancy or lactation. Diagnosis was based on clinical symptoms, serum thyroxine, TRAb, thyroid ultrasound and orbital computed tomography. PBMCs were isolated from 7.5 to 10 ml of fresh peripheral blood by Ficoll-Paque density gradient centrifugation. Total RNA was extracted with Trizol reagent and quality-checked on an Agilent 2100 Bioanalyzer.

The chain uses TRBV10-3 and TRBJ1-1; tentative D gene TRBD1, with 5 bases matching. Sequenced material: peripheral blood. This TCR derives from an adult man with Graves' ophthalmopathy. The nucleotides are TGTGCCAGCAGTTGGCGCGGGGGGTTAGGGAACACTGAAGCTTTCTTT. Its protein is CASSWRGGLGNTEAFF.